The T cell receptor (beta chain) described here comes from a study of T cell changes during pregnancy in multiple sclerosis. This CDR3 contains 13 residues. Trimming left V 3 bases short and J 5 bases short, with 10 bases between. CDR1 is KGHSH, CDR2 LQKENI, per germline. Using immunoSEQ multiplex PCR, the repertoire was profiled, and TCRdb retains in-frame clones only, with some absent. Seen here are tens of thousands of clones, about 93% observed once, and the top ten hold 0.35% to 0.45%. The source material was CD4+ T cells from peripheral blood mononuclear cells, sampled after pregnancy. This TCR came from a female donor in good health, enrolled as a control in a pregnancy study. The chain has TRBV18 and TRBJ2-5; maybe TRBD1 (5 bases). The CDR3 nucleotides read TGTGCCAGCTCACCGGGCAGGGCTGAGACCCAGTACTTC. Translation: CASSPGRAETQYF.